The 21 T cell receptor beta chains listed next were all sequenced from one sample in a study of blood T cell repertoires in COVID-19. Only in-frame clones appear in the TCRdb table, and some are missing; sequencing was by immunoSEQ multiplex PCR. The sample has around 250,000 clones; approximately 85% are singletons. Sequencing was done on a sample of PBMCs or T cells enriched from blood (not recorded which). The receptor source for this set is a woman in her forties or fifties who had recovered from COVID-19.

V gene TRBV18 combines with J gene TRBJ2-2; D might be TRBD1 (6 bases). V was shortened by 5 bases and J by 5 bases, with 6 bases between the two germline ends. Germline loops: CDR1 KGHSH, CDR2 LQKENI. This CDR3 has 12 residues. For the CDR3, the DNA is TGTGCCAGCTCAAGGGGGACCGGGGAGCTGTTTTTT. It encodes CASSRGTGELFF.

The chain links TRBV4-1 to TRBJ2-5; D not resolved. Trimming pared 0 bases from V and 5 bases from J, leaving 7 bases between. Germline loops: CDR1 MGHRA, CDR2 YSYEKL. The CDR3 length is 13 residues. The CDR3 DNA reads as TGCGCCAGCAGCCAAGATCCTGTGGAGACCCAGTACTTC. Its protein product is CASSQDPVETQYF.

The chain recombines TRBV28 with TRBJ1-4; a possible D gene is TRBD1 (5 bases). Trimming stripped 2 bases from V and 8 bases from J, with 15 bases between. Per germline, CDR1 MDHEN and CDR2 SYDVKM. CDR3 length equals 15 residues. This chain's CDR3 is CASSLQGGFEEKLFF. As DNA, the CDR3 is TGTGCCAGCAGTTTACAGGGTGGTTTTGAAGAAAAACTGTTTTTT.

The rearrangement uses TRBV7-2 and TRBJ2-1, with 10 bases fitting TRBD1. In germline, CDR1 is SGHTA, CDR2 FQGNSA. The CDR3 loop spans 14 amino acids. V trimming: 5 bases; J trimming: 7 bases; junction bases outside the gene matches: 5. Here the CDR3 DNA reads TGTGCCAGCAGCCCCGGACAGGGGGGAAATGAGCAGTTCTTC. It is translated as CASSPGQGGNEQFF. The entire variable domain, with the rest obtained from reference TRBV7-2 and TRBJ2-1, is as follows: GAGVSQSPSNKVTEKGKDVELRCDPISGHTALYWYRQSLGQGLEFLIYFQGNSAPDKSGLPSDRFSAERTGGSVSTLTIQRTQQEDSAVYLCASSPGQGGNEQFFGPGTRLTVL.

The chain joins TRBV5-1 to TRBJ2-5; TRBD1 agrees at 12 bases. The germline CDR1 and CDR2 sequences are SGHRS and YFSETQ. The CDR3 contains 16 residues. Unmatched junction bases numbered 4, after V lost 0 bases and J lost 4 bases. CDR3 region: CASSLGGQGARETQYF. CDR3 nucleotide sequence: TGCGCCAGCAGCTTGGGGGGACAGGGGGCTAGAGAGACCCAGTACTTC.

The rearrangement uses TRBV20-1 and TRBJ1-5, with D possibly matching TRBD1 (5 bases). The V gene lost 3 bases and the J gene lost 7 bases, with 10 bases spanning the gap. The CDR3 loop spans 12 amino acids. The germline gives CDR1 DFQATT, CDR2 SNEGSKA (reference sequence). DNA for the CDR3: TGCAGTGCTAGTGCGGGGGGGCAGCCCCAGCATTTT. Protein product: CSASAGGQPQHF.

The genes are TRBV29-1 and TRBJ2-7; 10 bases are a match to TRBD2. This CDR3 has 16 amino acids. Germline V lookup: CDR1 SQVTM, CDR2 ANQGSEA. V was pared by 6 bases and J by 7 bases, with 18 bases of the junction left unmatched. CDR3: CSVSGGDSGSVKEQYF. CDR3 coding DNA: TGCAGCGTGAGCGGGGGGGATAGCGGGAGTGTAAAGGAGCAGTACTTC.

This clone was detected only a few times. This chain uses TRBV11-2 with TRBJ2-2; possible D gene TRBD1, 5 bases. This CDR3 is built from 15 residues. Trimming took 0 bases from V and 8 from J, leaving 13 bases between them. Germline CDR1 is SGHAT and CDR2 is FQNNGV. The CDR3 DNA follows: TGTGCCAGCAGCTTAGAATCCCCAGGGTATGGGGAGCTGTTTTTT. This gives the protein CASSLESPGYGELFF.

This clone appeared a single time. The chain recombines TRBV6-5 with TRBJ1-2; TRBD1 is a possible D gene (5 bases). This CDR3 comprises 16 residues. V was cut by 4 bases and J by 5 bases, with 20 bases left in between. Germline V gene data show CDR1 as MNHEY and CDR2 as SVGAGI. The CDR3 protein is CASSLVIGGRGYGYTF. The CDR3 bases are TGTGCCAGCAGTTTGGTTATTGGGGGGAGAGGGTATGGCTACACCTTC.

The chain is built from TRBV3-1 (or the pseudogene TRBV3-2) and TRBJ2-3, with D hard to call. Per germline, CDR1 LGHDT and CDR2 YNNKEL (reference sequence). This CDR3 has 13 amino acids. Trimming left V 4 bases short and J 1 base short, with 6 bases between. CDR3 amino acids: CASSPPGTDTQYF. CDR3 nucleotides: TGTGCCAGCAGCCCCCCGGGCACAGATACGCAGTATTTT.

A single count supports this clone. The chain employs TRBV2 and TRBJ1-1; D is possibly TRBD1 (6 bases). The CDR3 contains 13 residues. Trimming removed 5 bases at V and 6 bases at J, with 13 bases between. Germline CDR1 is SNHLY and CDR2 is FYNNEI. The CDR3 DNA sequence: TGTGCCAGCAGTAACCAGGGGTACTCTGAAGCTTTCTTT. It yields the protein CASSNQGYSEAFF. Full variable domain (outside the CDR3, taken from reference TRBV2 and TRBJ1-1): EPEVTQTPSHQVTQMGQEVILRCVPISNHLYFYWYRQILGQKVEFLVSFYNNEISEKSEIFDDQFSVERPDGSNFTLKIRSTKLEDSAMYFCASSNQGYSEAFFGQGTRLTVV.

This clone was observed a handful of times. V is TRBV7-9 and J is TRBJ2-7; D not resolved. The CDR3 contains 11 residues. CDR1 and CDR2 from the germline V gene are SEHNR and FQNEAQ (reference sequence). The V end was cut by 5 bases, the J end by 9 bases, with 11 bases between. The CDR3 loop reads CASSQDLGQYF. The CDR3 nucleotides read TGTGCCAGCAGCCAAGATCTCGGGCAGTACTTC.

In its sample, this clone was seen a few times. CDR3 region: CASSLGPLQGDTGELFF. The CDR3 region has the DNA TGCGCCAGCAGCTTGGGGCCTTTACAAGGGGACACCGGGGAGCTGTTTTTT. The chain has TRBV5-1 and TRBJ2-2, with TRBD1 as a possible D gene (5 bases). V was trimmed by 0 bases and J by 3 bases, leaving 15 bases between them. From germline, CDR1 is SGHRS and CDR2 YFSETQ. The CDR3 sequence is 17 residues long.

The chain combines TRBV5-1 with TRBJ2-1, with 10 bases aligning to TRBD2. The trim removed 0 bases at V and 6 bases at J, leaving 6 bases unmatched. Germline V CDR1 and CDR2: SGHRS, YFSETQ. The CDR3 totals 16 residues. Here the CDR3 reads CASSLAGSGGSNEQFF. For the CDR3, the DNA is TGCGCCAGCAGCTTGGCAGGTAGCGGGGGGTCCAATGAGCAGTTCTTC. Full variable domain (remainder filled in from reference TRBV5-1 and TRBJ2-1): KAGVTQTPRYLIKTRGQQVTLSCSPISGHRSVSWYQQTPGQGLQFLFEYFSETQRNKGNFPGRFSGRQFSNSRSEMNVSTLELGDSALYLCASSLAGSGGSNEQFFGPGTRLTVL.

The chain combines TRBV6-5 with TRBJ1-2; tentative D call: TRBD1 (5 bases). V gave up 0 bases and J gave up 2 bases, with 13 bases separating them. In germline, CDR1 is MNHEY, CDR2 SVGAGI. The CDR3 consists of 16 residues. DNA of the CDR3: TGTGCCAGCAGTTACTCCTCGGGGGAATTGAACTATGGCTACACCTTC. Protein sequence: CASSYSSGELNYGYTF.

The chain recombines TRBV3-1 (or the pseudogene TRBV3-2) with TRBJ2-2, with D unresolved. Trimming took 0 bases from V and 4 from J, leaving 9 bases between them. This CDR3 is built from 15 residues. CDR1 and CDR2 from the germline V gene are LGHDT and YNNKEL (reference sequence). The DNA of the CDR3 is TGTGCCAGCAGCCAAGAGGCTCCCTTCACCGGGGAGCTGTTTTTT. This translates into CASSQEAPFTGELFF.

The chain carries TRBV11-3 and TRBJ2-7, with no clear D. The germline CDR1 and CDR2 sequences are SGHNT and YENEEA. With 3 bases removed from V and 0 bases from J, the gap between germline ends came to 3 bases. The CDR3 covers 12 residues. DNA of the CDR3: TGTGCCAGCAGCTTCATCTCCTACGAGCAGTACTTC. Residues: CASSFISYEQYF.

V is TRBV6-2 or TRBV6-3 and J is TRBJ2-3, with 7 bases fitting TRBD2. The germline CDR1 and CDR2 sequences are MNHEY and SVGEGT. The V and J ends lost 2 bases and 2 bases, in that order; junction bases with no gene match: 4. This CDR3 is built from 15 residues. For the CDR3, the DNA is TGTGCCAGCAGTTACAGTAAGCGGGACACAGATACGCAGTATTTT. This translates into CASSYSKRDTDTQYF.

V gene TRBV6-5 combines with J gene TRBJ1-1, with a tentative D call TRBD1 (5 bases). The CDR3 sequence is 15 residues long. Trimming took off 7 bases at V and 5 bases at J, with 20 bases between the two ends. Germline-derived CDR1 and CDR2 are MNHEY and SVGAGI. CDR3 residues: CASTLREGRETEAFF. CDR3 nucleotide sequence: TGTGCCAGCACCCTAAGGGAGGGGAGAGAGACTGAAGCTTTCTTT.

The CDR3 nucleotides are TGTGCCAGCAGCCAAATAGAGGGATATGGCTACACCTTC. It is translated as CASSQIEGYGYTF. The J gene is TRBJ1-2, the V gene TRBV5-4, with no clear D. Germline loops: CDR1 SGHNT, CDR2 YYREEE (reference sequence). CDR3 size: 13 residues. The V end was cut by 4 bases, the J end by 5 bases, with 12 bases between.

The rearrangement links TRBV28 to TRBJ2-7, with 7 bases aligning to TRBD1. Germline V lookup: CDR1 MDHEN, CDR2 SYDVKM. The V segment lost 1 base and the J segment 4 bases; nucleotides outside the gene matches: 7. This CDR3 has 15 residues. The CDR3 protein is CASSLFSRTGYEQYF. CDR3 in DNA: TGTGCCAGCAGTTTATTCTCCCGGACAGGATACGAGCAGTACTTC.